This passage covers 16 T cell receptor beta chains from one sample sequenced in a study of Graves' ophthalmopathy and Graves' hyperthyroidism. RNA transcripts were the template, and TCR beta CDR3 regions were amplified from them. First-round RT-PCR used HTBI primers; second-round multiplex PCR followed. A single record per CDR3 protein comes from TCRdb applying MiXCR to the multiplex PCR reads. The sample lists 200,000 to 250,000 distinct CDR3 sequences; around 42% were seen once. Material: peripheral blood. The origin of the receptors is an adult man with Graves' ophthalmopathy.

This clonotype was recorded only once. The V gene is TRBV28, the J gene TRBJ2-7, with TRBD2 as a possible D gene (5 bases). The CDR3 has 14 amino acids. The V gene's germline CDR1 is MDHEN and CDR2 SYDVKM. V lost 7 bases, J lost 5 bases, and 18 bases lay in between. The CDR3 DNA reads TGTGCCAGCAAAGGGCGAGGGTTTCTCAACGAGCAGTACTTC. This gives the protein CASKGRGFLNEQYF.

Concerning this clonotype itself: This could be a read error, since a much larger clone is one nucleotide away. J is TRBJ1-2 and V is TRBV20-1; no definite D call. CDR3 length: 13 residues. The V gene's germline CDR1 is DFQATT and CDR2 SNEGSKA (reference sequence). The CDR3 DNA follows: TGCAGTGCTAGAGTCCCACAAAGTTTTGGCTGCACCTTC. This encodes CSARVPQSFGCTF.

The chain employs TRBV7-3 and TRBJ2-1; 10 nucleotides agree with TRBD2. Trimming removed 2 bases from V and 9 bases from J; junction bases left unmatched: 4. The germline gives CDR1 SGHTA, CDR2 FQGTGA. The CDR3 sequence is 14 residues long. CDR3 residues: CASSLRASGGEQFF. The CDR3, as DNA: TGTGCCAGCAGCTTACGGGCTAGCGGGGGTGAGCAGTTCTTC.

The sample holds many counts of this clonotype. This chain links TRBV10-3 with TRBJ2-7; D may be TRBD1 (5 bases). This CDR3 contains 13 residues. The V gene lost 3 bases and the J gene lost 2 bases, with 8 bases spanning the gap. Looked up from germline, CDR1 is ENHRY and CDR2 is SYGVKD. As DNA, the CDR3 is TGTGCCATCAGTGATCAGGGTCCCTACGAGCAGTACTTC. Translated: CAISDQGPYEQYF.

The chain combines TRBV29-1 with TRBJ2-5, with 10 bases matching TRBD1. V lost 5 bases to trimming and J lost 1 base; unmatched junction nucleotides: 19. This CDR3 spans 19 amino acids. Germline V gives CDR1 SQVTM, CDR2 ANQGSEA. CDR3 region: CSVSQGTGQGFSCQETQYF. CDR3 nucleotide sequence: TGCAGCGTTTCCCAGGGGACGGGACAGGGGTTTTCGTGCCAAGAGACCCAGTACTTC.

This clonotype occurred a few times. This sequence joins TRBV2 and TRBJ1-5; 8 nucleotides agree with TRBD1. Germline V lookup: CDR1 SNHLY, CDR2 FYNNEI. CDR3 length: 12 residues. V lost 6 bases to trimming and J lost 7 bases; unmatched junction nucleotides: 2. The CDR3 sequence is CASRAGGQPQHF. In DNA form, the CDR3 reads TGTGCCAGCAGGGCAGGGGGCCAGCCCCAGCATTTT.

This clonotype appeared a few times. The rearrangement joins TRBV2 to TRBJ2-7; TRBD2 might be the D (6 bases). This CDR3 comprises 19 residues. Per the germline V gene, CDR1 is SNHLY and CDR2 is FYNNEI. V lost 5 bases and J 0 bases, leaving 26 bases between the germline ends. The CDR3 nucleotides read TGTGCCAGCAGTTATCAAGGTTCTGGAGGGAAACTTAGCTCCTACGAGCAGTACTTC. Translating gives CASSYQGSGGKLSSYEQYF.

This clonotype was seen a handful of times. V is TRBV6-6 and J is TRBJ2-7; no clear D. The CDR3 has 12 residues. V was shortened by 6 bases and J by 5 bases, with 11 bases between the two germline ends. Germline loops: CDR1 MNHNY, CDR2 SVGAGI (reference sequence). The CDR3 region is CASSQRVNEQYF. The CDR3 DNA sequence: TGTGCCAGCAGCCAAAGGGTAAACGAGCAGTACTTC.

Only a few counts were recorded for this clonotype. The CDR3, as DNA: TGCAGTGCTCCCCTAGACGAGCAGTACTTC. Translated, it gives CSAPLDEQYF. The chain employs TRBV20-1 and TRBJ2-7; D remains unclear. V was clipped by 5 bases and J by 5 bases, with 7 bases between them. The CDR3 runs 10 residues. The germline V gene encodes CDR1 DFQATT and CDR2 SNEGSKA (reference sequence).

The rearrangement uses TRBV3-1 and TRBJ2-5; 13 positions agree with TRBD2. This CDR3 is built from 18 residues. Trimming at V came to 1 base and at J to 1 base, leaving 6 bases not matched to a gene. Germline CDR1 LGHDT, CDR2 YNNKEL (reference sequence). For the CDR3, the DNA is TGTGCCAGCAGCCAAGTTACTAGCGGGGGGGCCGGCCAAGAGACCCAGTACTTC. Protein product: CASSQVTSGGAGQETQYF.

Here the CDR3 reads CASSYSYQEQNYGYTF. Written as DNA, the CDR3 is TGTGCCAGCAGTTACTCGTACCAGGAGCAGAACTATGGCTACACCTTC. J is TRBJ1-2 and V is TRBV6-5, with no clear D. Germline values: CDR1 MNHEY, CDR2 SVGAGI. Trimming left V 0 bases short and J 2 bases short, with 13 bases between. This CDR3 has 16 residues.

This chain links TRBV24-1 with TRBJ2-2; 10 bases agree with TRBD1. Germline V gives CDR1 KGHDR, CDR2 SFDVKD. The length of the CDR3 is 16 residues. The ends lost 3 bases at V and 6 bases at J; junction bases unmatched: 6. The CDR3 loop reads CATSDTRTGGAGELFF. CDR3 bases: TGTGCCACCAGTGATACGCGGACAGGGGGGGCCGGGGAGCTGTTTTTT.

This clonotype was counted only a few times. This chain uses TRBV7-3 with TRBJ2-7; D might be TRBD1 (5 bases). CDR1 SGHTA and CDR2 FQGTGA come from the germline V gene. The V end was cut by 2 bases, the J end by 0 bases, with 14 bases between. The CDR3 has 16 residues. CDR3 residues: CASSLDKGPFSYEQYF. DNA for the CDR3: TGTGCCAGCAGCTTAGACAAGGGGCCGTTCTCCTACGAGCAGTACTTC.

The chain has TRBV7-8 and TRBJ1-2, with 9 bases identical to TRBD1. Germline CDR1 reads SGHVS; CDR2 reads FQNEAQ. With V trimmed by 4 bases and J by 6 bases, 9 bases remained unmatched. This CDR3 spans 15 amino acids. The chain's CDR3 is CASSWAGTGKDGYTF. CDR3 bases: TGTGCCAGCAGCTGGGCGGGGACAGGGAAGGATGGCTACACCTTC.

The genes are TRBV2 and TRBJ2-7, with 8 nucleotides matching TRBD2. The V gene end was trimmed by 10 bases and the J gene end by 2 bases; junction bases not matched to a gene: 16. Germline V gene sequence: CDR1 SNHLY, CDR2 FYNNEI. This CDR3 region has 16 residues. Written as DNA, the CDR3 is TGTGCCACAGGGGCGGGGGGCGGTGCGGAAACCTACGAGCAGTACTTC. Residues: CATGAGGGAETYEQYF.

This chain uses TRBV10-3 with TRBJ2-5; D gene uncertain. V lost 8 bases, J lost 2 bases, and 15 bases lay in between. The CDR3 runs 14 residues. Germline V lookup: CDR1 ENHRY, CDR2 SYGVKD. This chain's CDR3 is CAIGVGGGQETQYF. The CDR3 coding sequence is TGTGCCATCGGGGTAGGCGGTGGACAAGAGACCCAGTACTTC.